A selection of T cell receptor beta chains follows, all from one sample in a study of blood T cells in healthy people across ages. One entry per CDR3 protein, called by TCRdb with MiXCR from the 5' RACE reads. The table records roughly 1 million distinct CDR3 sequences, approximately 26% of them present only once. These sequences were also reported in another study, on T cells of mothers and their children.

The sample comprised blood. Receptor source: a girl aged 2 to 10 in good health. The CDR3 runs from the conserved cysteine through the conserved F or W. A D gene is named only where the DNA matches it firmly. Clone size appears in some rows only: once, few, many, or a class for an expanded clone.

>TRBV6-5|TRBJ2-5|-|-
TGTGCCAGCAGATCCAGCGGCGGGCGTAAGACCCAGTACTTC
CASRSSGGRKTQYF
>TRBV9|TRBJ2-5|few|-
TGTGCCAGCAGCGTAGAGGGGAATCGGGAGACCCAGTACTTC
CASSVEGNRETQYF
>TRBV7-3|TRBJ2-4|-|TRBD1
TGTGCCAGCAGCTTAGGGACAGCTGGCGACATTCAGTACTTC
CASSLGTAGDIQYF
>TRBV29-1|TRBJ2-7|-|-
TGCAGCGTTGTCGATCCAGGGTTTTCCTACGAGCAGTACTTC
CSVVDPGFSYEQYF
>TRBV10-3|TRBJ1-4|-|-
TGTGCCACCCAGGGGATGGCTAATGTAAAACTGTTTTTT
CATQGMANVKLFF
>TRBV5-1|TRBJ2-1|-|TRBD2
TGCGCCAGCAGCTTGGCTCCGGGACTAGCGCACAATGAGCAGTTCTTC
CASSLAPGLAHNEQFF
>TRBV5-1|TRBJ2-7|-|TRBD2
TGCGCCAGCAGCTTAGCATCGGGACTAGCGGGAGGGCCGGAACACGAGCAGTACTTC
CASSLASGLAGGPEHEQYF
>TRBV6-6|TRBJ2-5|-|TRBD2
TGTGCCAGCAGTTATCTTCGGCTAGCGGGGGGTGGGCAAGAGACCCAGTACTTC
CASSYLRLAGGGQETQYF
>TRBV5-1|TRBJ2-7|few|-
TGCGCCAGCAGCTTCGTGGACAGTTTCGTCTCCTACGAGCAGTACTTC
CASSFVDSFVSYEQYF
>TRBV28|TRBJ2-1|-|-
TGTGCCAGCAGGGGCGGACATCCGGAACAGTTCTTC
CASRGGHPEQFF
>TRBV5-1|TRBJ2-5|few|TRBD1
TGCGCCAGCAGCCGATCGGGACAGGAAGAGACCCAGTACTTC
CASSRSGQEETQYF
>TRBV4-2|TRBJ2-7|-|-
TGTGCCAGCAGCCAAGAATTACGGGATGGCCACGAGCAGTACTTC
CASSQELRDGHEQYF
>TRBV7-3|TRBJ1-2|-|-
TGTGCCAGCAGCTTAATGGGGGAACGAGGCGGCTACACCTTC
CASSLMGERGGYTF
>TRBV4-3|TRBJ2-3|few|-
TGCGCCAGCAGCCAAGATGGCCCAGGCACAGATACGCAGTATTTT
CASSQDGPGTDTQYF
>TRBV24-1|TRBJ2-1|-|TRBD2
TGTGCCACAAGAACTAGCGGGACCAATGAGCAGTTCTTC
CATRTSGTNEQFF
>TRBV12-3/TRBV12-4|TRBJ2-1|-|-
TGTGCCAGCAGTTCATGGGAGAGCTCCTACAATGAGCAGTTCTTC
CASSSWESSYNEQFF
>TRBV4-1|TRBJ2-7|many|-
TGCGCCAGCAGCCAAGAAGGTAACTCCATGAGGGAGCAGTACTTC
CASSQEGNSMREQYF
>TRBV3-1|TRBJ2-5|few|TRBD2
TGTGCCAGCAGCCAAGATGAGACTAGCGGCTTCCAAGAGACCCAGTACTTC
CASSQDETSGFQETQYF
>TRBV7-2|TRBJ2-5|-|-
TGTGCCAGCAGCTTCCCCATTGAGGGGGACCAACAAGAGACCCAGTACTTC
CASSFPIEGDQQETQYF
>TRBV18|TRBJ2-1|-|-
TGTGCCAGCTCACCATGGCATTACCCCATATCATCCCCAAACAATGAGCAGTTCTTC
CASSPWHYPISSPNNEQFF
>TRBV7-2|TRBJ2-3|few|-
TGTGCCAGCAGCCCCCGCCCGAACACAGATACGCAGTATTTT
CASSPRPNTDTQYF
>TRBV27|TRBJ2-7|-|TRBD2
TGTGCCAGCAGTCTATCCCCGGGACTAGCGATCCACGAGCAGTACTTC
CASSLSPGLAIHEQYF
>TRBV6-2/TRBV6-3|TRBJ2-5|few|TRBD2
TGTGCCAGCGAGACTAGCGGGCAAGAGACCCAGTACTTC
CASETSGQETQYF
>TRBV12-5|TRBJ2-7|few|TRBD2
TGTGCTAGTGGTGAGGGACTAGCGGACTCCTACGAGCAGTACTTC
CASGEGLADSYEQYF
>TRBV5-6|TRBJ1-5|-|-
TGTGCCAGCAGCTTGGGGCTGAGGAATCAGCCCCAGCATTTT
CASSLGLRNQPQHF
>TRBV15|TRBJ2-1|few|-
TGTGCCACCAGCAGAGAGCCCCAGGGTACTCAGTTCTTC
CATSREPQGTQFF
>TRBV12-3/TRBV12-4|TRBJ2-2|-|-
TGTGCCAGCAGCTCCTCCGAAAGTCCGAACACCGGGGAGCTGTTTTTT
CASSSSESPNTGELFF
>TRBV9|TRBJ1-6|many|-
TGTGCCAGCAGCGCCCCGGAATATTCAGAGTCACCCCTCCACTTT
CASSAPEYSESPLHF
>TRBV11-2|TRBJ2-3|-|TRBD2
TGTGCCAGCAGCTCGAAACTAGCGGGGTTTTCAGATACGCAGTATTTT
CASSSKLAGFSDTQYF
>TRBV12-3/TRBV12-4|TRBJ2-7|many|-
TGTGCCAGCAGCCTAGGGTATTCGGGATCCGAGCAGTACTTC
CASSLGYSGSEQYF
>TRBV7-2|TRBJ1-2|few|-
TGTGCCAGCAGCTTAGACGGGGCGGACTATGGCTACACCTTC
CASSLDGADYGYTF
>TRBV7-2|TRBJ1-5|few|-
TGTGCCAGCAGCTTACTATTTCGGGCGGGGCCCCTCGGCAATCAGCCCCAGCATTTT
CASSLLFRAGPLGNQPQHF
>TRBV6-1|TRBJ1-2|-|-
TGTGCCAGCAGTGAAGCGCCGGGGTTCCCGGGCTATGGCTACACCTTC
CASSEAPGFPGYGYTF
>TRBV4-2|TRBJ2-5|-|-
TGTGCCAGCAGCCCATCGGGTCATCTAGGCCGACAAGAGACCCAGTACTTC
CASSPSGHLGRQETQYF
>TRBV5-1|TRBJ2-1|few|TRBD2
TGCGCCAGCAGCTTCAGACTAGCGGGAGGTCCCCCTTCTGACAATGAGCAGTTCTTC
CASSFRLAGGPPSDNEQFF
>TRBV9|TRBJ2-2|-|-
TGTGCCAGCAGCACCTCCGGGTCGGCGGGGACCGGGGAGCTGTTTTTT
CASSTSGSAGTGELFF
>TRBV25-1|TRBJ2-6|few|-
TGTGCCAGCAGTTATCCCCAGGCCCGCTCTGGGGCCAACGTCCTGACTTTC
CASSYPQARSGANVLTF
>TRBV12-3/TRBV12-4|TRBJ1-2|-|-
TGTGCCAGCAGTTTCGGGGCGGATAACTATGGCTACACCTTC
CASSFGADNYGYTF
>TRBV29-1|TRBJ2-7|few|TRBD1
TGCAGCGTGGGGCCGGGGACAGGATCCGAGCAGTACTTC
CSVGPGTGSEQYF
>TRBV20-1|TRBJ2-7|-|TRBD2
TGCAATGCGACCGGGACTATAGATTACGAGCAGTACTTC
CNATGTIDYEQYF
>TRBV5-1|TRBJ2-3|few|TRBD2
TGCGCCAGCAGCATAGCGGGAGGGGATGATACGCAGTATTTT
CASSIAGGDDTQYF
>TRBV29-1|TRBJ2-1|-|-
TGCAGCGTTGTTAGGGATAATTACAATGAGCAGTTCTTC
CSVVRDNYNEQFF
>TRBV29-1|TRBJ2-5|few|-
TGCAGCGTTGACCTCGTACCGGGATTGAAGGAGACCCAGTACTTC
CSVDLVPGLKETQYF
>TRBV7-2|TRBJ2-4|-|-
TGTGCCAGCAGCTTAGAGGGGGGGATTCACATTCAGTACTTC
CASSLEGGIHIQYF
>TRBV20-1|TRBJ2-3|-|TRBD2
TGCAGTGCTAGAGAGGGCGGGGGAGGCCGGCAGTATTTT
CSAREGGGGRQYF
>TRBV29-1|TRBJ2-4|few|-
TGCAGCATAGCCTCCGACAGGAGCAGGAACATTCAGTACTTC
CSIASDRSRNIQYF